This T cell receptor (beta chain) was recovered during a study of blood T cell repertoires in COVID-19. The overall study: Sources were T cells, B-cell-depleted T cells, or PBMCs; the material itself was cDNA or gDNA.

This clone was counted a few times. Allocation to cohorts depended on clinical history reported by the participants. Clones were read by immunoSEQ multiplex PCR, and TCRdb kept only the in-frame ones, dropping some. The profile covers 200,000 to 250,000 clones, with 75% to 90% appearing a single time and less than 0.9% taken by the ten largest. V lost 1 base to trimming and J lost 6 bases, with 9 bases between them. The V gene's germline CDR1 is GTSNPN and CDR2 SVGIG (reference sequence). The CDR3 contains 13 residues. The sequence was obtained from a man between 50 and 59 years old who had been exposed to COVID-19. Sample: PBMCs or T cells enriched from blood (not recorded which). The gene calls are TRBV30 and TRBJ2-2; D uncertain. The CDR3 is CAWSGPAAGELFF. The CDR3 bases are TGTGCCTGGAGTGGCCCTGCGGCCGGGGAGCTGTTTTTT. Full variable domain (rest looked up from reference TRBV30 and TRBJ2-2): SQTIHQWPATLVQPVGSPLSLECTVEGTSNPNLYWYRQAAGRGLQLLFYSVGIGQISSEVPQNLSASRPQDRQFILSSKKLLLSDSGFYLCAWSGPAAGELFFGEGSRLTVL.